The present entry profiles one T cell receptor (beta chain) with its context. This entry is derived from a study of blood T cell repertoires in COVID-19. Study-wide context: Specimens from acute and convalescent COVID-19 originated in the United States, Italy and Spain. In each case, the material was cDNA or gDNA derived from T cells, B-cell-depleted T cells, or PBMCs.

Per germline, CDR1 LNHDA and CDR2 SQIVND (reference sequence). The CDR3 is 16 amino acids. V was pared by 7 bases and J by 6 bases, with 22 bases between. Clones were sequenced by immunoSEQ multiplex PCR, and TCRdb holds only the in-frame ones, with some missing. The sample includes some 100,000 clones, 70% to 80% of them seen just once. Sequenced material: peripheral blood. This chain connects TRBV19 to TRBJ2-1, with D possibly TRBD1 on 6 matching bases. The receptor comes from a man in his fifties with acute or convalescent COVID-19. Written as DNA, the CDR3 is TGTGCCAGTACCCCGGAGTGGGGGCTGGGTAGCAATGAGCAGTTCTTC. Its protein product is CASTPEWGLGSNEQFF.